This TCR beta chain was sequenced for a study of blood T cell repertoires in COVID-19. Across the whole study: Specimens from acute and convalescent COVID-19 originated in the United States, Italy and Spain. Sample material is recorded as cDNA or gDNA derived from T cells, B-cell-depleted T cells, or PBMCs.

Looked up from germline, CDR1 is SGDLS and CDR2 is YYNGEE. This CDR3 comprises 16 residues. V gave up 0 bases and J gave up 0 bases; unmatched junction bases: 5. Under the authors' procedure: Amplified reference gene primers provided the basis for estimating nucleated cell counts. Profiling relied on immunoSEQ multiplex PCR, and the TCRdb table lists in-frame clones only, not all of them. That table is the source of V, J and clone size, and D and trimming were worked out from the DNA. The sample lists around 60,000 clones; about 77% were seen once. This sequence was found in a human donor in a cohort sampled during active COVID-19. The chain links TRBV9 to TRBJ1-2; the match to TRBD1 covers 7 bases. Sequencing used peripheral blood. The CDR3, as DNA: TGTGCCAGCAGCGTAGGAGGACAGGTCGCTAACTATGGCTACACCTTC. Translation: CASSVGGQVANYGYTF.